Each of the 25 T cell receptor beta chains below was sequenced from the same sample in a study of regulatory T cells in long-lasting Graves disease. As to time point: newly diagnosed GD, antithyroid drugs for less than 3 months. Isolated PBMC RNA provided the starting material for the TCR library. Arm-PCR of CDR3 regions and iRepertoire HTBI primers were the basis on which TCR beta libraries were built. TCRdb called the multiplex PCR reads again in MiXCR, with one record for every CDR3 protein. The sample lists roughly 250,000 distinct CDR3 sequences; around a sixth were seen once. Another study also made use of these data, one on T cells in Graves' hyperthyroidism and ophthalmopathy.

The starting material was peripheral blood mononuclear cells (PBMCs), obtained at new diagnosis, from a patient treated with antithyroid drugs. The source is a woman aged 25 to 45 with Graves disease.

This clonotype was counted many times. The V and J genes are TRBV5-1 and TRBJ1-1; D is uncertain. V lost 2 bases and J lost 1, with 6 bases in between. The CDR3 consists of 13 residues. Per the germline V gene, CDR1 is SGHRS and CDR2 is YFSETQ. CDR3 sequence reads: CASSFASNTEAFF. The CDR3 nucleotides are TGCGCCAGCAGCTTTGCGTCGAACACTGAAGCTTTCTTT.

At least ten counts were recorded for this clonotype. This chain connects TRBV10-3 to TRBJ1-5; tentatively, D is TRBD1 (5 bases). The CDR3 sequence is 13 residues long. Germline CDR1 ENHRY, CDR2 SYGVKD. Trimming removed 3 bases at V and 5 bases at J, with 8 bases between. The CDR3 spells CAISDDRYQPQHF. DNA for the CDR3: TGTGCCATCAGTGATGACAGATATCAGCCCCAGCATTTT.

This clonotype was found many times. This chain links TRBV11-2 with TRBJ1-1; D remains ambiguous. There are 13 residues in the CDR3. With 1 base removed from V and 2 bases from J, the gap between germline ends came to 5 bases. CDR1 and CDR2 from the germline V gene are SGHAT and FQNNGV. CDR3 protein: CASSLGPNTEAFF. In DNA, the CDR3 is TGTGCCAGCAGCTTAGGTCCTAACACTGAAGCTTTCTTT.

This clonotype was seen a handful of times. V is TRBV6-9 and J is TRBJ2-6; no reliable D call. The CDR3 is 15 amino acids. The germline V and J ends were trimmed by 3 bases and 0 bases, with 6 bases remaining between them. Germline-derived CDR1 and CDR2 are MNHGY and SVAAGI. CDR3 DNA sequence: TGTGCCAGCAGTTACAGAGGCTCTGGGGCCAACGTCCTGACTTTC. Its protein is CASSYRGSGANVLTF.

The genes are TRBV9 and TRBJ2-1; 9 bases agree with TRBD1. Unmatched junction bases numbered 11, after V lost 1 base and J lost 0 bases. The CDR3 consists of 19 residues. Germline lookup yields CDR1 SGDLS and CDR2 YYNGEE. The CDR3 nucleotides read TGTGCCAGCAGCGTACACTGGGACAGGGTCGTCGGCTCCTACAATGAGCAGTTCTTC. This encodes CASSVHWDRVVGSYNEQFF.

There are many counts of this clonotype. The gene calls are TRBV20-1 and TRBJ1-4, with D unclear. CDR3 length equals 13 residues. The germline CDR1 and CDR2 sequences are DFQATT and SNEGSKA (reference sequence). Trimming removed 4 bases from V and 7 bases from J, with 13 bases in between. This chain's CDR3 is CSATGVQVEKLFF. The DNA of the CDR3 is TGCAGTGCTACAGGAGTCCAGGTTGAAAAACTGTTTTTT.

This clonotype was detected many times. This rearrangement joins TRBV15 to TRBJ1-5; the D is unclear. The CDR3 runs 17 residues. V was clipped by 0 bases and J by 0 bases, with 12 bases between them. The germline V gene encodes CDR1 LNHNV and CDR2 YYDKDF (reference sequence). The CDR3 loop reads CATSRDGAGNSNQPQHF. In DNA form, the CDR3 reads TGTGCCACCAGCAGAGATGGAGCGGGGAATAGCAATCAGCCCCAGCATTTT.

This clonotype was counted at least ten times. V is TRBV5-1 and J is TRBJ1-6; a weak D match, TRBD1 (5 bases). The V end was cut by 4 bases, the J end by 4 bases, with 15 bases between. The CDR3 extends over 16 amino acids. CDR1 SGHRS and CDR2 YFSETQ come from the germline V gene. CDR3 coding DNA: TGCGCCAGCAGCCTAACGGGGCCCGTTTATAATTCACCCCTCCACTTT. Translated: CASSLTGPVYNSPLHF.

This clonotype was counted many times. The chain combines TRBV4-1 with TRBJ2-7; the D gene is possibly TRBD1 (6 bases). CDR3 length: 14 amino acids. The V end was cut by 3 bases, the J end by 2 bases, with 11 bases between. The germline V gene encodes CDR1 MGHRA and CDR2 YSYEKL. The CDR3 sequence is CASSQTDRTYEQYF. The CDR3 bases are TGCGCCAGCAGCCAGACAGACAGGACCTACGAGCAGTACTTC.

In this sample, this clonotype turned up many times. This chain joins TRBV10-3 and TRBJ2-1; no definite D call. CDR3 length: 15 amino acids. From germline, CDR1 is ENHRY and CDR2 SYGVKD. V lost 2 bases and J 5 bases, leaving 13 bases between the germline ends. The CDR3 sequence: CAISERAAEHNEQFF. CDR3 bases: TGTGCCATCAGTGAGAGGGCCGCAGAGCACAATGAGCAGTTCTTC.

The sample holds many counts of this clonotype. The V call is TRBV7-9, the J call TRBJ2-7; D might be TRBD2 (6 bases). The ends were cut back, 5 bases at V and 0 bases at J, with 14 bases in the middle. This CDR3 contains 15 residues. The V gene's germline CDR1 is SEHNR and CDR2 FQNEAQ (reference sequence). For the CDR3, the DNA is TGTGCCAGCAGCGCCCGGGACTTTTTCTCCTACGAGCAGTACTTC. It specifies CASSARDFFSYEQYF.

The chain couples TRBV3-1 to TRBJ2-5; 10 bases are shared with TRBD2. The CDR3 is made up of 14 amino acids. V was clipped by 2 bases and J by 5 bases; unmatched bases: 2. Germline V gives CDR1 LGHDT, CDR2 YNNKEL (reference sequence). Written as DNA, the CDR3 is TGTGCCAGCAGCCAAAGCGGGGGGGCCGAGACCCAGTACTTC. Its translation: CASSQSGGAETQYF.

The table lists this clonotype with many counts. The CDR3 region has the DNA TGTGCCGGCAACGGGGGGGGAATTTGCACTGAAGCTTTCTTT. Its protein product is CAGNGGGICTEAFF. This chain connects TRBV7-3 to TRBJ1-1; perhaps TRBD1 as D (5 bases). Germline CDR1 SGHTA, CDR2 FQGTGA. V was trimmed by 11 bases and J by 4 bases, leaving 20 bases between them. This CDR3 region has 14 residues.

This clonotype was observed once. The J gene is TRBJ2-3, the V gene TRBV10-3; unclear D gene. CDR3 length: 14 residues. Deletions cut 2 bases from V and 0 bases from J, with 6 bases between. Germline CDR1 ENHRY, CDR2 SYGVKD. The CDR3 nucleotides read TGTGCCATCAGTGAGGACGACAGCACAGATACGCAGTATTTT. Translation: CAISEDDSTDTQYF.

There are a few counts of this clonotype. The V gene is TRBV7-8, the J gene TRBJ1-5; TRBD1 might be the D (5 bases). The CDR3 contains 13 residues. The V gene's germline CDR1 is SGHVS and CDR2 FQNEAQ. Trimming removed 5 bases from V and 7 bases from J, with 12 bases in between. In nucleotides, the CDR3 is TGTGCCAGCAGCACGCGGTCAGGGCAGCCCCAGCATTTT. It is translated as CASSTRSGQPQHF.

This clonotype was found many times. The J gene is TRBJ1-4, the V gene TRBV15; TRBD1 is a possible D gene (6 bases). In germline, CDR1 is LNHNV, CDR2 YYDKDF (reference sequence). The germline V and J ends were trimmed by 7 bases and 8 bases, with 14 bases remaining between them. The CDR3 covers 13 residues. CDR3 bases: TGTGCCACCACGGGACAATTGGCGGAAAAACTGTTTTTT. This translates into CATTGQLAEKLFF.

In this sample, this clonotype turned up many times. The chain carries TRBV6-1 and TRBJ1-2, with TRBD1 matching 7 bases. V lost 4 bases and J lost 4; bases outside the gene matches: 6. The CDR3 loop spans 14 amino acids. Germline CDR1 is MNHNS and CDR2 is SASEGT. DNA for the CDR3: TGTGCCAGCAGTGGTGGACAGGTGGGCTATGGCTACACCTTC. As protein: CASSGGQVGYGYTF.

There are many counts of this clonotype. The J gene is TRBJ2-1, the V gene TRBV27, with 12 bases lining up with TRBD2. The CDR3 is made up of 15 amino acids. Germline-derived CDR1 and CDR2 are MNHEY and SMNVEV (reference sequence). The V and J ends lost 7 bases and 4 bases, in that order; junction bases with no gene match: 5. The CDR3 sequence is CASTQLAGGYNEQFF. The CDR3 bases are TGTGCCAGCACCCAACTAGCGGGGGGTTACAATGAGCAGTTCTTC.

This clonotype occurred many times. The V and J genes are TRBV20-1 and TRBJ2-3; TRBD2 matches at 9 bases. This CDR3 is 16 amino acids long. Trimming at V came to 7 bases and at J to 0 bases, leaving 11 bases not matched to a gene. Germline V gene lookup returns CDR1 DFQATT and CDR2 SNEGSKA (reference sequence). CDR3 protein: CSVPSSGETSTDTQYF. CDR3 DNA: TGCAGTGTTCCTTCTAGCGGGGAGACTAGCACAGATACGCAGTATTTT.

There are many counts of this clonotype. The V and J genes are TRBV3-1 and TRBJ1-4; D is unclear. The germline V gene has CDR1 LGHDT and CDR2 YNNKEL (reference sequence). Trimming pared 2 bases from V and 0 bases from J, leaving 13 bases between. The CDR3 consists of 17 residues. DNA for the CDR3: TGTGCCAGCAGCCAAATAGCAGGCAGATCAACTAATGAAAAACTGTTTTTT. Encoded protein: CASSQIAGRSTNEKLFF.

This clonotype was detected a few times. CDR3 DNA: TGTGCCAGTAGTACGACAGGGACGCCTAACTATGGCTACACCTTC. It specifies CASSTTGTPNYGYTF. The chain couples TRBV19 to TRBJ1-2; the match to TRBD1 covers 7 bases. This CDR3 contains 15 residues. The germline V gene has CDR1 LNHDA and CDR2 SQIVND (reference sequence). The J segment lost 0 bases and the V segment lost 4 bases, leaving 5 bases of the junction unmatched.

This clonotype was seen at least ten times. V is TRBV20-1 and J is TRBJ1-2, with D possibly TRBD1 on 5 matching bases. CDR3 length equals 16 residues. Trimming took off 0 bases at V and 4 bases at J, with 18 bases between the two ends. Germline CDR1 is DFQATT and CDR2 is SNEGSKA (reference sequence). The CDR3 region is CSARDPAGPVSYGYTF. CDR3 nucleotides: TGCAGTGCTAGAGACCCCGCGGGGCCCGTTAGCTATGGCTACACCTTC.

This clonotype was counted only a few times. This sequence joins TRBV4-1 and TRBJ2-7; 9 positions agree with TRBD2. The CDR3 has 17 residues. Losses at the gene ends were 3 bases for V and 0 bases for J; bases not matched to a gene: 9. The germline gives CDR1 MGHRA, CDR2 YSYEKL. CDR3 residues: CASSHRLRGGASYEQYF. The CDR3 nucleotides are TGCGCCAGCAGCCACCGACTTCGCGGGGGGGCCTCCTACGAGCAGTACTTC.

Many counts were recorded for this clonotype. CDR3 nucleotides: TGTGCCAGCACCCGGGCCCTAAACACCGGGGAGCTGTTTTTT. Its protein is CASTRALNTGELFF. The chain has TRBV2 and TRBJ2-2; D remains ambiguous. Trimming stripped 7 bases from V and 2 bases from J, with 11 bases between. Germline CDR1 reads SNHLY; CDR2 reads FYNNEI. The CDR3 runs to 14 residues.

In its sample, this clonotype was seen many times. The chain uses TRBV7-8 and TRBJ2-3, with D perhaps matching TRBD2 (5 bases). This CDR3 has 16 residues. CDR1 and CDR2 from the germline V gene are SGHVS and FQNEAQ. V lost 2 bases, J lost 2 bases, and 14 bases lay in between. The CDR3 loop is CASSLSSPRATDTQYF. The CDR3 DNA reads as TGTGCCAGCAGCTTATCTAGCCCAAGGGCCACAGATACGCAGTATTTT.